This TCR beta chain originates from a study of Graves' ophthalmopathy and Graves' hyperthyroidism. For the study at large: At the time of initial diagnosis and before any treatment, peripheral blood was collected. The study, taken as a whole, reports: A 13-signature model separated ophthalmopathy from stable hyperthyroidism, around 88% sensitivity, around 79% specificity. Most clonotypes expanded in thyroid above 0.001 frequency were present in blood too.

Concerning this clonotype: Antigen specificity is unknown. The germline gene is not matched at one end of the junction; a read error may be the cause.

As diagnostic evidence, clinical symptoms, serum thyroxine, TRAb, thyroid ultrasound and orbital computed tomography were relied upon. The germline CDR1 and CDR2 sequences are SEHNR and FQNEAQ (reference sequence). The CDR3 covers 17 residues. Transcripts of RNA were the source for amplifying TCR beta CDR3 regions. After a first-round RT-PCR with HTBI primers, a second-round multiplex PCR was run. TCRdb ran MiXCR on the multiplex PCR reads and lists one entry per CDR3 protein. This sample has 650,000 to 900,000 distinct CDR3 sequences, with 40% found just once. V and J are TRBV7-9 and TRBJ2-2; 7 bases fit TRBD2. Sample: peripheral blood. This sequence was found in an adult man with Graves' ophthalmopathy. CDR3 amino acids: CASSTTWGEGPAGELFF. The CDR3 DNA sequence: TGCGCCAGCAGCACAACCTGGGGGGAGGGCCCTGCCGGGGAGCTGTTTTTT.